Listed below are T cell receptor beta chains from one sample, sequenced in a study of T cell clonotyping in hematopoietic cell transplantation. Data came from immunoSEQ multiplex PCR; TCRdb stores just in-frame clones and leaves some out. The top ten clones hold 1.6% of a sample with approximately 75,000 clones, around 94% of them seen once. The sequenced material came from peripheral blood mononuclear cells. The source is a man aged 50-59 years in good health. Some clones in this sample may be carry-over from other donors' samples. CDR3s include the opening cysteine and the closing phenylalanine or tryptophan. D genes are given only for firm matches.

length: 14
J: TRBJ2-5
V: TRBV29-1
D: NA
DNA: TGCAGCGTTGAAGGAACTAGCCCCCAAGAGACCCAGTACTTC
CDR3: CSVEGTSPQETQYF

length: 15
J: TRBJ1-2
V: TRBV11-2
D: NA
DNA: TGTGCCAGCAGCTCCCCCCCCGGGGCTAACTATGGCTACACCTTC
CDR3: CASSSPPGANYGYTF

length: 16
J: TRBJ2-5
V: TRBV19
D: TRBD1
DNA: TGTGCCAGTAGTCTCCGGACAGGGAAGTCGAGAGAGACCCAGTACTTC
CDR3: CASSLRTGKSRETQYF

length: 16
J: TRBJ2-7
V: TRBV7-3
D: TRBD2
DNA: TGTGCCAGCAGCTCCGGTTCGACTAGCGGGAATCACGAGCAGTACTTC
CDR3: CASSSGSTSGNHEQYF

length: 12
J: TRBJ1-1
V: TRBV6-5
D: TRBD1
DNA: TGTGCCACCCTATTAGGGACAGATGAAGCTTTCTTT
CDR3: CATLLGTDEAFF

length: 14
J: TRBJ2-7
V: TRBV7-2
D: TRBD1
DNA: TGTGCCAGCAGCTTCCCTGGACAGGGAGTAGAACAGTACTTC
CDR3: CASSFPGQGVEQYF

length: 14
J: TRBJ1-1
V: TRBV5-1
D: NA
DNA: TGCGCCAGCAGCTTGGGTAACGGGAACACTGAAGCTTTCTTT
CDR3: CASSLGNGNTEAFF

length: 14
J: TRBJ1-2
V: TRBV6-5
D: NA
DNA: TGTGCCAGCAGCCCATCCCATACCAACTATGGCTACACCTTC
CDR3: CASSPSHTNYGYTF

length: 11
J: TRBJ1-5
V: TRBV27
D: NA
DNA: TGTGCCAGCGGGCCATTTCAGCCCCAGCATTTT
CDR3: CASGPFQPQHF

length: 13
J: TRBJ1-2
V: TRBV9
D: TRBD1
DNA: TGTGCCAGCAGCCCAGGGACAGGGACCGGCTACACCTTC
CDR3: CASSPGTGTGYTF

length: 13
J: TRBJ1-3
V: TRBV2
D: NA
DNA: TGTGCCAGCAGTACTAGCTCTGGAAACACCATATATTTT
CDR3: CASSTSSGNTIYF

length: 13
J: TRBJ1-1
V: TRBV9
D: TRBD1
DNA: TGTGCCAGCAGTGGACAGGCCAACACTGAAGCTTTCTTT
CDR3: CASSGQANTEAFF

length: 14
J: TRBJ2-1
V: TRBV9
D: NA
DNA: TGTGCCAGCAGCGGAGGTAACACGGGAGATGAGCAGTTCTTC
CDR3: CASSGGNTGDEQFF

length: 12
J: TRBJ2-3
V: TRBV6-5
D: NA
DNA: TGTGCCAGCAGTTACAGGGGTGATACGCAGTATTTT
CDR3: CASSYRGDTQYF

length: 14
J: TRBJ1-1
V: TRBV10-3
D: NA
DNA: TGTGCCATCACTAGCGGGGGGCCGCTGTCTGAAGCTTTCTTT
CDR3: CAITSGGPLSEAFF

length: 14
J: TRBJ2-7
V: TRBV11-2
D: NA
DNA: TGTGCCAGCAGCAGAACTCCGGGGGTCTACGAGCAGTACTTC
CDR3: CASSRTPGVYEQYF

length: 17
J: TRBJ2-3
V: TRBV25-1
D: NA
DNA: TGTGCCAGCAGTGGCCTTGGGGGGCCTAGTAGCACAGATACGCAGTATTTT
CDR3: CASSGLGGPSSTDTQYF

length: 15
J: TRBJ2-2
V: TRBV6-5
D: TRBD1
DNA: TGTGCCAGCAGTTACGGGACAGGTAGAACCGGGGAGCTGTTTTTT
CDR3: CASSYGTGRTGELFF

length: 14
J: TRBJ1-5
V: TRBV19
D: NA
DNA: TGTGCCAGTAGTTTAGACTTTGGCCCTCAGCCCCAGCATTTT
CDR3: CASSLDFGPQPQHF

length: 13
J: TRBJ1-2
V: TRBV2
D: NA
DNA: TGTGCCAGCAGTGACCCGTCCCCATATGGCTACACCTTC
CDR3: CASSDPSPYGYTF

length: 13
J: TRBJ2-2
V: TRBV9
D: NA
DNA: TGTGCCAGCAGCGTAACCGAAACCGGGGAGCTGTTTTTT
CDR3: CASSVTETGELFF

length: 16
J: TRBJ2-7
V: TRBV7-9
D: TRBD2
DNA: TGTGCCAGCGCCCTACCCTCCGGGACTAGCAGCTACGAGCAGTACTTC
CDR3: CASALPSGTSSYEQYF